These 9 T cell receptor beta chains share one sample of origin, sequenced in a study of OX40 agonist ivuxolimab in advanced cancers. Profiling relied on immunoSEQ multiplex PCR, and the TCRdb table lists in-frame clones only, not all of them. The table includes 80,000 or so clones, approximately 85% detected once. Sequenced material: CD4+ or CD8+ T cells sorted from blood, taken in a trial of the OX40 agonist ivuxolimab. Receptors originate from an adult with an advanced solid tumor such as melanoma, head and neck, liver or kidney cancer.

This sequence joins TRBV7-6 and TRBJ1-5; D unclear. Trimming left V 5 bases short and J 4 bases short, with 9 bases between. The CDR3 runs to 13 residues. Germline CDR1 SGHVS, CDR2 FNYEAQ. This CDR3 is CASSPDQNQPQHF. Written as DNA, the CDR3 is TGTGCCAGCAGCCCGGACCAGAATCAGCCCCAGCATTTT.

CDR3 sequence reads: CASSRTGGGTEAFF. The CDR3 DNA sequence: TGCGCCAGCAGCCGGACAGGGGGAGGGACTGAAGCTTTCTTT. The chain combines TRBV5-1 with TRBJ1-1; 10 bases are shared with TRBD1. The CDR3 extends over 14 amino acids. The V segment lost 4 bases and the J segment 5 bases; nucleotides outside the gene matches: 5. Germline lookup yields CDR1 SGHRS and CDR2 YFSETQ.

CDR3 residues: CASSRVGTDYNEQFF. Here the CDR3 DNA reads TGCGCCAGCAGTCGGGTGGGGACAGATTACAATGAGCAGTTCTTC. The chain is built from TRBV5-1 and TRBJ2-1; 7 nucleotides align to TRBD1. From germline, CDR1 is SGHRS and CDR2 YFSETQ. The CDR3 consists of 15 residues. V lost 5 bases and J lost 4; bases outside the gene matches: 9.

The CDR3 region is CASSLTSGGAFETQYF. The CDR3 coding sequence is TGTGCCAGCAGCTTGACGAGCGGGGGGGCGTTTGAGACCCAGTACTTC. This chain links TRBV5-4 with TRBJ2-5; TRBD2 agrees at 10 bases. The V gene end was trimmed by 1 base and the J gene end by 5 bases; junction bases not matched to a gene: 8. The CDR3 is made up of 16 amino acids. The germline gives CDR1 SGHNT, CDR2 YYREEE (reference sequence).

This chain connects TRBV9 to TRBJ1-5; D might be TRBD1 (6 bases). Trimming pared 2 bases from V and 9 bases from J, leaving 15 bases between. Per germline, CDR1 SGDLS and CDR2 YYNGEE. The CDR3 spans 14 residues. The CDR3 nucleotides read TGTGCCAGCAGCGTCTTCAGGGGTACTCGGCCCCAGCATTTT. This codes for CASSVFRGTRPQHF.

The rearrangement uses TRBV27 and TRBJ1-5, with D uncertain. Per germline, CDR1 MNHEY and CDR2 SMNVEV (reference sequence). This CDR3 is 13 amino acids long. The V end lost 7 bases, the J end lost 3 bases, and 10 bases lay between the germline ends. The chain's CDR3 is CASTDRLNQPQHF. CDR3 DNA sequence: TGTGCCAGCACGGACCGACTCAATCAGCCCCAGCATTTT.

In this sample, this clone turned up once. This chain links TRBV14 with TRBJ2-7; perhaps TRBD2 as D (6 bases). The CDR3 is 16 amino acids. The V and J ends lost 3 bases and 2 bases respectively, with 17 bases between them. Germline-derived CDR1 and CDR2 are SGHDN and FVKESK. The CDR3 DNA sequence: TGTGCCAGCAGCCACAGCGGGTCTATAAGGACCTACGAGCAGTACTTC. Protein sequence: CASSHSGSIRTYEQYF. The whole variable domain, remainder taken from reference TRBV14 and TRBJ2-7, is EAGVTQFPSHSVIEKGQTVTLRCDPISGHDNLYWYRRVMGKEIKFLLHFVKESKQDESGMPNNRFLAERTGGTYSTLKVQPAELEDSGVYFCASSHSGSIRTYEQYFGPGTRLTVT.

The chain combines TRBV6-6 with TRBJ1-5; D remains ambiguous. In germline, CDR1 is MNHNY, CDR2 SVGAGI (reference sequence). The length of the CDR3 is 15 residues. V lost 6 bases to trimming and J lost 8 bases, with 20 bases between them. The CDR3 DNA is TGTGCCAGCAGCCCCGAGGCAGCTCGGGGAGAGCCCCAGCATTTT. This encodes CASSPEAARGEPQHF.

This rearrangement joins TRBV29-1 to TRBJ1-2; D is undetermined. CDR1 SQVTM and CDR2 ANQGSEA come from the germline V gene. The CDR3 loop spans 12 amino acids. V was pared by 7 bases and J by 2 bases, with 11 bases between. The CDR3 DNA follows: TGCAGCGCCTGGAAACAGAACTATGGCTACACCTTC. Its protein is CSAWKQNYGYTF.